This TCR beta chain was retrieved from a study of sequential checkpoint blockade in melanoma. On the study more broadly: Arm A got nivolumab then ipilimumab; arm B the reverse, 1:1. Each arm's sequence ended with maintenance nivolumab.

Treatment specified: randomized to nivolumab then ipilimumab (arm A) or the reverse (arm B). DNA-damaging chemotherapy had not been given to any patient beforehand. Live CD3+CD8+ CD19− CD56− cells were sorted from PBMCs. Deletions cut 6 bases from V and 5 bases from J, with 20 bases between. This CDR3 spans 15 amino acids. Germline V lookup: CDR1 MNHEY, CDR2 SVGAGI. Repertoires were generated with immunoSEQ multiplex PCR, while TCRdb's copy carries only in-frame clones and drops some. The table shows tens of thousands of clones, with about 89% occurring only once. This TCR derives from a human donor with melanoma. The chain combines TRBV6-5 with TRBJ2-7; a possible D gene is TRBD2 (7 bases). The sequences come from CD8+ T cells sorted from blood (inferred from file names), collected from a patient given nivolumab and ipilimumab in sequence. This chain's CDR3 is CASRREGGSLDEQYV. The CDR3 DNA is TGTGCCAGCAGGAGGGAGGGGGGGTCCTTAGACGAGCAGTACGTC.